Listed below are T cell receptor beta chains from one sample, sequenced in a study of cytomegalovirus exposure and HLA in healthy donors. Assay: immunoSEQ multiplex PCR; the TCRdb copy retains only in-frame clones and omits some. The data show 150,000 to 200,000 clones, roughly 80% seen once. What was sequenced was PBMCs. These receptors came from a human donor in good health. Each CDR3 is given with its conserved first and last residue. The D gene is left open where the match is weak.

TRBJ2-3 | TRBV9 | . | CASSVGGRLTDTQYF
TRBJ1-3 | TRBV5-6 | . | CASRQGFPSGNTIYF
TRBJ1-2 | TRBV7-2 | . | CASSLVTGQSYGYTF
TRBJ2-3 | TRBV28 | TRBD1 | CASSVRGRVLDTQYF
TRBJ1-6 | TRBV19 | TRBD1 | CASSATDRALSPLHF
TRBJ2-2 | TRBV7-9 | . | CASSFRAGTVNTGELFF
TRBJ2-3 | TRBV5-6 | TRBD2 | CASSFGSGGADTQYF
TRBJ2-3 | TRBV5-1 | . | CASSLRQTDTQYF
TRBJ2-3 | TRBV28 | TRBD2 | CASSLFRGGYYTDTQYF
TRBJ2-7 | TRBV29-1 | TRBD1 | CSVRTGKRNEQYF
TRBJ1-1 | TRBV29-1 | TRBD1 | CSAGTGLNTEAFF
TRBJ1-5 | TRBV19 | TRBD1 | CATTLLGQGTNQPQHF
TRBJ2-5 | TRBV25-1 | . | CASSGPGARETQYF
TRBJ2-7 | TRBV29-1 | . | CSAKRGGGREQYF
TRBJ1-2 | TRBV29-1 | . | CSVHTGNYGYTF
TRBJ1-1 | TRBV5-6 | . | CASINQENTEAFF
TRBJ2-7 | TRBV4-1 | TRBD1 | CASSQRTGGTYEQYF
TRBJ2-2 | TRBV18 | TRBD1 | CASSPGQENTGELFF
TRBJ2-2 | TRBV15 | TRBD2 | CATSRDILAGLPDGELFF
TRBJ2-1 | TRBV11-2 | . | CASSLLTSTYNEQFF
TRBJ1-6 | TRBV6-5 | . | CASSYRQVLNSPLHF
TRBJ2-5 | TRBV4-3 | . | CASSQTWSGVQEAQYF
TRBJ2-7 | TRBV5-1 | TRBD1 | CASSFVQGFDEQYF
TRBJ2-1 | TRBV5-5 | TRBD1 | CASSPGQVNNEQFF
TRBJ2-1 | TRBV15 | TRBD1 | CATSRGQGNEQFF
TRBJ2-1 | TRBV20-1 | TRBD2 | CSARLAGGQFF
TRBJ1-1 | TRBV7-9 | . | CASSSTGTQNTEAFF
TRBJ1-5 | TRBV12-5 | . | CAGRNWPQHF
TRBJ1-1 | TRBV7-3 | . | CASSLGLRRNTEAFF
TRBJ1-1 | TRBV5-5 | . | CASSLEGTEAFF
TRBJ2-7 | TRBV10-3 | . | CAISVDRNYEQYF
TRBJ2-7 | TRBV2 | TRBD1 | CASHLQGYEQYF
TRBJ2-7 | TRBV7-6 | . | CASSLEILATHEQYF
TRBJ1-2 | TRBV5-4 | TRBD1 | CASSGGQGIYVYGYTF
TRBJ2-3 | TRBV27 | . | CASGGRYTDTQYF
TRBJ2-1 | TRBV12-5 | . | CASGFVRSAQRASYNEQFF
TRBJ2-3 | TRBV7-2 | TRBD2 | CASSRGGGYTQYF
TRBJ2-1 | TRBV19 | TRBD2 | CASSPRTSGGPGEQFF
TRBJ2-2 | TRBV5-6 | TRBD2 | CASSLGSGAGELFF
TRBJ1-2 | TRBV6-5 | TRBD1 | CASSSWTGRGYTF
TRBJ2-3 | TRBV5-4 | . | CASSPSLGGDTQYF
TRBJ2-3 | TRBV5-1 | TRBD1 | CASSWTGSDTQYF
TRBJ2-7 | TRBV27 | TRBD2 | CASRSYGGTNRIYEQYF
TRBJ2-1 | TRBV4-1 | . | CASSQWDNTYNEQFF
TRBJ2-5 | TRBV4-1 | . | CASSQALQETQYF
TRBJ2-3 | TRBV4-3 | TRBD1 | CASSQDTGGTDTQYF
TRBJ2-1 | TRBV6-1 | TRBD1 | CASSEAVAGGWVEQFF
TRBJ1-2 | TRBV4-3 | TRBD1 | CASSQVGTANYGYTF